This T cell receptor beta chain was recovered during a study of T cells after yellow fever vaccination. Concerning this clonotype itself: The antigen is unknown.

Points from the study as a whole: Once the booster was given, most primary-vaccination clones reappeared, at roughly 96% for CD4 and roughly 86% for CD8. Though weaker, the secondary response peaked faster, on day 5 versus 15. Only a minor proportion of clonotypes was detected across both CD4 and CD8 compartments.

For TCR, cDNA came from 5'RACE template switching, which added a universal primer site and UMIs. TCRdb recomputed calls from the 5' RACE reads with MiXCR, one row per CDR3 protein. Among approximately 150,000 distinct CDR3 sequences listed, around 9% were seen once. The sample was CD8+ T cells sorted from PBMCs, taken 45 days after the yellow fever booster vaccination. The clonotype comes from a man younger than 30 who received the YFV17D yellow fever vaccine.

The CDR3: CASSQGTSYAGELFF. CDR3 sequence (DNA): TGCGCCAGCAGCCAGGGGACTAGTTACGCCGGGGAGCTGTTTTTT. The genes are TRBV4-1 and TRBJ2-2; TRBD2 matches 8 bases. Trimming removed 3 bases from V and 6 bases from J; junction bases left unmatched: 6. The CDR3 spans 15 residues. The V gene's germline CDR1 is MGHRA and CDR2 YSYEKL.